Described below is a single TCR beta chain sequence and its context. No cognate antigen has been identified for it. It has no much larger one-base neighbor in the sample; base qualities were not kept. Sequencing was performed on an Illumina HiSeq 2500. TCRs were amplified for 20 PCR cycles with Phusion, using a constant-region primer paired with the adapter attached to the V primers. The MessageAmp II aRNA Amplification Kit was used to amplify the isolated mRNA, with in vitro transcription run for around 15 hours at 37 degrees C. The Dynabeads mRNA DIRECT Purification Kit was used to isolate the mRNA for TCR sequencing. Indexed Illumina adapters were added in a second Phusion PCR of about 24 cycles, after which AMPure XP beads were used to purify the products. Turning to the authors' computational methods: Custom Perl scripts were used to pool TCR sequences that encoded the same protein, to remove out-of-frame sequences, and to calculate the abundance of each clonotype. Any TCR sequence backed by just one read was left out of the analysis. Repertoire metrics included Shannon entropy, Gini index, clonality, richness, and frequency of TCRs shared between repertoires. The public reads were run again by TCRdb, first through fastp at Q25 and then through MiXCR, and only productive beta chains were kept. Rows are unified per CDR3 protein, each entry keeping the most common DNA and genes. The V and J calls here are based on TCRdb, not the publication. A total of some 52,000 distinct CDR3 sequences appear in this sample, approximately 35% of them only once. The ten largest clonotypes hold 8% to 10% of the sample.

The data belong to a study of low-dose radiotherapy and immunotherapy resistance in tumors (dated by TCRdb to between 2022 and 2023). For the study in its entirety: Patients in Cohort 1 were given 0.5 Gy per fraction every 2 weeks, and the prescribed total PTV dose was 6.5 Gy. Cohort 2 received 1 Gy per fraction every two weeks, with a total of 13 Gy over 26 weeks. Patients were given nivolumab as a 240 mg flat dose every two weeks and ipilimumab at 1 mg/kg every six weeks, with both drugs delivered intravenously. Intravenous cyclophosphamide at 200 mg/m2 was administered every two weeks, one day ahead of each radiation and immunotherapy administration. Patients took aspirin 300 mg orally once daily for four cycles, starting on cycle 1 day 1. First-strand cDNA was synthesized with Superscript III and a set of TRAV- and TRBV-specific primers, covering both TCRalpha and TCRbeta chains. Randomization of trial participants into treatment groups was not performed. Eight patients were included in the translational analysis, namely three from the first dose cohort plus the first five from the second dose cohort.

The CDR3 covers 17 residues, taking in both the cysteine and the phenylalanine. The entry retains the CDR3 DNA only, 51 bases that are in frame from base 1. CDR1 MNHEY and CDR2 SVGEGT were looked up in the germline V gene. The V end gives up 4 bases and the J end 3 bases, leaving 10 bases in the junction not matched to a gene. The time point label of this sample denotes: after trial treatment. The intended sense of this specimen's treatment or condition label: LDRT plus nivolumab, ipilimumab, low-dose cyclophosphamide and aspirin (RACIN trial). Donors were enrolled in RACIN, a single-arm phase I dose-escalation trial in which nivolumab, ipilimumab, aspirin, low-dose cyclophosphamide and low-dose radiotherapy were combined. Patients with advanced, TIL-negative solid tumors were considered eligible.

The sequence was obtained from a male donor with rectosigmoid adenocarcinoma. The sequence links TRBV6-2 or TRBV6-3 to TRBJ2-1, with 9 central nucleotides matching TRBD2. The source was PBMCs, collected after low-dose radiotherapy plus immunotherapy. The bases read TGTGCCAGCAGTTGGAGGCCGCGGACTAGCGTCTACAATGAGCAGTTCTTC. It translates to CASSWRPRTSVYNEQFF.